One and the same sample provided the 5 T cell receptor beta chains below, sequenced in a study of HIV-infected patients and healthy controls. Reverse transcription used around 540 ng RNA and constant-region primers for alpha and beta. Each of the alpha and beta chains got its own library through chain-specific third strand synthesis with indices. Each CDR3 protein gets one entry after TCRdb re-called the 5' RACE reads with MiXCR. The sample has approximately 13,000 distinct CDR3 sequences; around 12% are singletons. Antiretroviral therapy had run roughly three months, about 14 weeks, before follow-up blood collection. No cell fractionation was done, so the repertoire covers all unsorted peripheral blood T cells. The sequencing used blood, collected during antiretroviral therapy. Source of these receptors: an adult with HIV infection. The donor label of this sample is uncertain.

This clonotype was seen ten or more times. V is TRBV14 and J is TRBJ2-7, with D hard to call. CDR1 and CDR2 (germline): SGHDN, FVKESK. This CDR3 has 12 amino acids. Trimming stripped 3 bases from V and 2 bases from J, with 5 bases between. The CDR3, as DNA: TGTGCCAGCAGCCACCAACCCTACGAGCAGTACTTC. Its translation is CASSHQPYEQYF.

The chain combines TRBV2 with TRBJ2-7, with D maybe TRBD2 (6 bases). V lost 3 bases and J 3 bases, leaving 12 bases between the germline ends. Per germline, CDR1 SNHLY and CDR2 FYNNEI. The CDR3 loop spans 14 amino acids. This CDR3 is CASSEGLENYEQYF. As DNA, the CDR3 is TGTGCCAGCAGTGAGGGACTGGAAAACTACGAGCAGTACTTC.

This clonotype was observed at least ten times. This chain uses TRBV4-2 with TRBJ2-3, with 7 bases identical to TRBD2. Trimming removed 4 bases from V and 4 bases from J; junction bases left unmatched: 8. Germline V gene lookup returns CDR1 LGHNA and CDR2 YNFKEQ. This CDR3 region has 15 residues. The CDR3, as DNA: TGTGCCAGCAGCCCTTGGTTTAGCGGGTCAGATACGCAGTATTTT. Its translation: CASSPWFSGSDTQYF.

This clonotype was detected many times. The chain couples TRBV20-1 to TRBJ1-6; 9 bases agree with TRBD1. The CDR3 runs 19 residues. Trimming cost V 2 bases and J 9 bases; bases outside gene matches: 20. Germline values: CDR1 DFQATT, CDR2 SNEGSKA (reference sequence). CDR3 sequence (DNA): TGCAGTGCTAGACCCCCCCCCCGCCTACAGGGGGCTTTCGTTTCACCCCTCCACTTT. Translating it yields CSARPPPRLQGAFVSPLHF.

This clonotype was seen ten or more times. As DNA, the CDR3 is TGCAGCGTTGCCGGTGCAACTAATGAAAAACTGTTTTTT. This encodes CSVAGATNEKLFF. The chain joins TRBV29-1 to TRBJ1-4; no firm D call. The CDR3 has 13 amino acids. Germline CDR1 is SQVTM and CDR2 is ANQGSEA. V was clipped by 4 bases and J by 0 bases, with 6 bases between them.